This is a list of T cell receptor beta chains from one sample in a study of cytomegalovirus exposure and HLA in healthy donors. Some clones are missing from TCRdb's copy, which holds only in-frame ones; the method was immunoSEQ multiplex PCR. The sample contains 95,000 to 100,000 clones, 76% of which appear only once. Sequenced: PBMCs. The receptor source for this set is a man in his forties or fifties in good health and CMV-seronegative. CDR3s include the opening cysteine and the closing phenylalanine or tryptophan. D genes are given only for firm matches. Where a row states a size, it is once, few, many or the class of an expanded clone; other rows omit it.

TRBJ2-3	NA	TRBV5-4	NA	CASSSGTRRSTDTQYF	TGTGCCAGCAGTTCCGGGACACGGAGAAGCACAGATACGCAGTATTTT
TRBJ1-2	TRBD1	TRBV5-1	NA	CVSSRPGQGAINGYTF	TGCGTCAGCAGCCGCCCTGGACAGGGGGCTATTAATGGCTACACCTTC
TRBJ1-3	TRBD1	TRBV18	NA	CASSSPTGGSSGNTIYF	TGTGCCAGCTCATCCCCGACAGGGGGTTCCTCTGGAAACACCATATATTTT
TRBJ2-5	NA	TRBV19	NA	CASSIRVGGQVSAETQYF	TGTGCCAGTAGTATAAGGGTCGGGGGGCAAGTAAGTGCAGAGACCCAGTACTTC
TRBJ2-1	NA	TRBV6-1	few	CASSEGRLAPSYNEQFF	TGTGCCAGCAGTGAAGGAAGGCTAGCGCCCTCCTACAATGAGCAGTTCTTC
TRBJ2-3	NA	TRBV25-1	NA	CASRSSTDTQYF	TGTGCCAGCAGATCTAGCACAGATACGCAGTATTTT
TRBJ2-4	NA	TRBV9	NA	CASSVGGNENIQYF	TGTGCCAGCAGCGTAGGAGGGAACGAAAACATTCAGTACTTC
TRBJ2-1	NA	TRBV9	NA	CASSLRLDNEQFF	TGTGCCAGCAGCCTCCGACTAGACAATGAGCAGTTCTTC
TRBJ2-6	TRBD1	TRBV19	NA	CASSEQGAGANVLTF	TGTGCCAGTAGTGAACAGGGGGCTGGGGCCAACGTCCTGACTTTC
TRBJ1-2	TRBD1	TRBV30	NA	CAWSAGTGDGYTF	TGTGCCTGGAGTGCAGGGACAGGGGATGGCTACACCTTC
TRBJ1-2	TRBD1	TRBV6-6	few	CASSLTGTYGYTF	TGTGCCAGCAGTCTGACAGGGACCTATGGCTACACCTTC
TRBJ2-7	NA	TRBV18	NA	CASSDQEQAVSYEQYF	TGTGCCAGCTCGGACCAAGAACAGGCGGTCTCCTACGAGCAGTACTTC